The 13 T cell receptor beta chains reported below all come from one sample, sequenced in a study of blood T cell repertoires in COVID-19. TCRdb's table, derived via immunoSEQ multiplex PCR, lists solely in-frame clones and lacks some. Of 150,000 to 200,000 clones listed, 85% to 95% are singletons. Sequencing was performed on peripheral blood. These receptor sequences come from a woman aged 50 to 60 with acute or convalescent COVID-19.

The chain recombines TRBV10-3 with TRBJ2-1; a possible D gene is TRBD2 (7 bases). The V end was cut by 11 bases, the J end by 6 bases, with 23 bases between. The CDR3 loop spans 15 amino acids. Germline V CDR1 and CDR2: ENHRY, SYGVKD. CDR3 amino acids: CASASAGAWGNEQFF. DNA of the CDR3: TGTGCCTCCGCGTCGGCGGGGGCGTGGGGCAATGAGCAGTTCTTC.

The CDR3 DNA follows: TGTGCCAGCAGCTTTCGAGGGGAGGGTACCCAAGAGACCCAGTACTTC. It is translated as CASSFRGEGTQETQYF. This chain links TRBV5-8 with TRBJ2-5; 7 positions agree with TRBD2. This CDR3 comprises 16 residues. With 2 bases clipped from V and 1 base from J, the junction kept 8 bases outside the gene matches. Germline loops: CDR1 SGHTS, CDR2 YDEGEE.

The CDR3 DNA reads TGTGCCAGCAGTGTCGGGGGGGCGGAGACCCAGTACTTC. As protein: CASSVGGAETQYF. This sequence joins TRBV2 and TRBJ2-5, with 8 positions matching TRBD2. CDR1 and CDR2 (germline): SNHLY, FYNNEI. The V segment lost 4 bases and the J segment 5 bases; nucleotides outside the gene matches: 3. This CDR3 is 13 amino acids long.

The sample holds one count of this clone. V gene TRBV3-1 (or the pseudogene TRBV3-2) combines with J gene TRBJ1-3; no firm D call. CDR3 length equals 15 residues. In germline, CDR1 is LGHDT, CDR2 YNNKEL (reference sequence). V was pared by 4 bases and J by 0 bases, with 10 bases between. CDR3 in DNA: TGTGCCAGCAGCCCCGGACTTCTCTCTGGAAACACCATATATTTT. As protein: CASSPGLLSGNTIYF.

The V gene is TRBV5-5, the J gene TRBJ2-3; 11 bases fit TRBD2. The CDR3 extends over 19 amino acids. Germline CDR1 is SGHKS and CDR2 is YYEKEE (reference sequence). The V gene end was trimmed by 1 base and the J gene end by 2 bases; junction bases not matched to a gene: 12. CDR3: CASSLKGQGLAENTDTQYF. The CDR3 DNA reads TGTGCCAGCAGCTTGAAGGGGCAGGGACTAGCGGAGAACACAGATACGCAGTATTTT.

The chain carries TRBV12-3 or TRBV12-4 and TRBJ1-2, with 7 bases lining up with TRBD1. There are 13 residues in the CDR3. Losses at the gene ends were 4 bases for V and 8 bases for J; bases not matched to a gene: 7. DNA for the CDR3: TGTGCCAGCAGTTGGAGGGGGCAGCAGGGCTACACCTTC. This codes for CASSWRGQQGYTF.

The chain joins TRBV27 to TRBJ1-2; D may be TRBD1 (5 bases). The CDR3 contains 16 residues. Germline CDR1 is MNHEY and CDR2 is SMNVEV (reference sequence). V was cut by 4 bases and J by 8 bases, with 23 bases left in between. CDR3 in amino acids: CASSSPLLRGKWGYTF. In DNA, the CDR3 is TGTGCCAGCAGTTCCCCTTTGCTTAGGGGTAAGTGGGGCTACACCTTC.

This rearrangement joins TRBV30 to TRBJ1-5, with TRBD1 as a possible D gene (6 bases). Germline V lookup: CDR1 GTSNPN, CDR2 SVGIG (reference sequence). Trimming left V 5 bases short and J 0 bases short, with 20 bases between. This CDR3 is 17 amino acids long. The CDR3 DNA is TGTGCCTGGGGGGGTTCCCTGGGACAATCTAGCAATCAGCCCCAGCATTTT. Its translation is CAWGGSLGQSSNQPQHF.

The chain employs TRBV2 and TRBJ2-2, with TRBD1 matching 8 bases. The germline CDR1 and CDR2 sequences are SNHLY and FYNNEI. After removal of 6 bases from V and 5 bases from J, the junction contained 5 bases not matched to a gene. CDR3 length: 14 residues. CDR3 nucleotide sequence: TGTGCCAGCAGCGACAGGGGTGGGACCGGGGAGCTGTTTTTT. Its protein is CASSDRGGTGELFF.

The CDR3 sequence is CASSELVGGQANEKLFF. CDR3 DNA sequence: TGTGCCAGCAGTGAATTGGTCGGCGGGCAGGCTAATGAAAAACTGTTTTTT. The rearrangement uses TRBV6-1 and TRBJ1-4, with D hard to call. CDR3 length: 17 amino acids. Trimming removed 2 bases from V and 3 bases from J, with 16 bases in between. Germline V gene lookup returns CDR1 MNHNS and CDR2 SASEGT.

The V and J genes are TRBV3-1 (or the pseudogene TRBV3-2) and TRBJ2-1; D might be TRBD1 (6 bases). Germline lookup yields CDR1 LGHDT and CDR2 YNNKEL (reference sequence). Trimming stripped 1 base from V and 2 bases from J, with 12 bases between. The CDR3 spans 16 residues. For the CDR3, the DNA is TGTGCCAGCAGCCAAGGGCAGGGGCTAACCTACAATGAGCAGTTCTTC. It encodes CASSQGQGLTYNEQFF.

This chain's CDR3 is CASSFNSLSRDMPSTDTQYF. The CDR3 DNA reads as TGTGCCAGCAGTTTTAATTCATTGTCCCGGGACATGCCTAGCACAGATACGCAGTATTTT. The chain joins TRBV28 to TRBJ2-3; maybe TRBD1 (6 bases). The CDR3 is 20 residues long. CDR1 MDHEN and CDR2 SYDVKM come from the germline V gene. V was pared by 3 bases and J by 0 bases, with 25 bases between.

CDR3 loop: CASSLGTENIQYF. The CDR3 DNA sequence: TGTGCCAGCAGCTTAGGTACAGAAAACATTCAGTACTTC. The chain uses TRBV7-9 and TRBJ2-4, with no clear D. In germline, CDR1 is SEHNR, CDR2 FQNEAQ (reference sequence). This CDR3 has 13 amino acids. Trimming removed 1 base at V and 5 bases at J, with 6 bases between.